The 25 T cell receptor beta chains below come from one sample, sequenced in a study of cytomegalovirus exposure and HLA in healthy donors. It was with 60 Vbeta and 13 Jbeta primers that the PCR ran. Clones were sequenced by immunoSEQ multiplex PCR, and TCRdb holds only the in-frame ones, with some missing. Of about 140,000 clones listed, 75% to 80% were seen once; the top ten hold approximately 4.9%. Input material: PBMCs. The receptor set was obtained from a woman aged 50 to 65 in good health and CMV-seronegative.

The chain joins TRBV5-4 to TRBJ2-2; 10 bases map to TRBD2. The CDR3 runs 15 residues. The V segment lost 3 bases and the J segment 7 bases; nucleotides outside the gene matches: 6. Looked up from germline, CDR1 is SGHNT and CDR2 is YYREEE (reference sequence). The CDR3 here is CASSSASGGIGELFF. Written as DNA, the CDR3 is TGTGCCAGCAGCTCGGCTAGCGGGGGAATCGGGGAGCTGTTTTTT.

The chain is built from TRBV7-2 and TRBJ2-7; possibly TRBD1 for D (5 bases). The CDR3 is 14 amino acids. Looked up from germline, CDR1 is SGHTA and CDR2 is FQGNSA. Deletions cut 4 bases from V and 2 bases from J, with 12 bases between. The CDR3 DNA reads as TGTGCCAGCAGCTCAGGGTCCTACCCCTACGAGCAGTACTTC. Its protein is CASSSGSYPYEQYF.

This rearrangement joins TRBV7-2 to TRBJ2-5; 8 bases fit TRBD1. Germline CDR1 reads SGHTA; CDR2 reads FQGNSA. The CDR3 is 16 residues long. The ends lost 4 bases at V and 3 bases at J; junction bases unmatched: 10. CDR3 coding DNA: TGTGCCAGCAGCTCCCGACAGGGGCTAGGGGAAGAGACCCAGTACTTC. Amino acids: CASSSRQGLGEETQYF.

The chain carries TRBV5-6 and TRBJ1-2, with 12 positions matching TRBD1. The CDR3 contains 16 residues. CDR1 SGHDT and CDR2 YYEEEE come from the germline V gene. After removal of 0 bases from V and 8 bases from J, the junction contained 8 bases not matched to a gene. The chain's CDR3 is CASSLGMGQGAIGYTF. In nucleotides, the CDR3 is TGTGCCAGCAGCTTGGGGATGGGACAGGGGGCGATCGGCTACACCTTC.

The chain is built from TRBV15 and TRBJ1-1; tentatively, D is TRBD1 (6 bases). Germline values: CDR1 LNHNV, CDR2 YYDKDF (reference sequence). V was cut by 5 bases and J by 10 bases, with 23 bases left in between. This CDR3 is built from 15 residues. Written as DNA, the CDR3 is TGTGCCACCAGCGCGCAAACCGGGACACCGAGGGGAGCTTTCTTT. Translated: CATSAQTGTPRGAFF.

The chain uses TRBV15 and TRBJ1-5, with 10 bases lining up with TRBD1. Looked up from germline, CDR1 is LNHNV and CDR2 is YYDKDF (reference sequence). J gave up 6 bases and V 1 base, and 9 bases lay outside the gene matches. CDR3 size: 17 residues. CDR3 amino acids: CATSRVVTGGLGQPQHF. DNA of the CDR3: TGTGCCACCAGCAGAGTTGTGACAGGGGGCCTGGGTCAGCCCCAGCATTTT.

V gene TRBV11-2 combines with J gene TRBJ1-2, with D possibly matching TRBD1 (5 bases). Trimming shortened V by 1 base and J by 8 bases, and 14 bases separated the two germline ends. Germline loops: CDR1 SGHAT, CDR2 FQNNGV. The CDR3 contains 14 residues. The CDR3, as DNA: TGTGCCAGCAGCTTAGCCTTCCTTAGGGGAGGCTACACCTTC. Translation: CASSLAFLRGGYTF.

J is TRBJ1-6 and V is TRBV27, with D possibly matching TRBD1 (5 bases). The V end was cut by 3 bases, the J end by 13 bases, with 28 bases between. Germline V lookup: CDR1 MNHEY, CDR2 SMNVEV (reference sequence). The CDR3 spans 18 residues. The chain's CDR3 is CASSFDRKGNLLLPPLHF. As DNA, the CDR3 is TGTGCCAGCAGTTTCGACAGAAAGGGGAACCTTCTCTTACCGCCCCTCCACTTT.

The V gene is TRBV4-1, the J gene TRBJ1-1; TRBD1 might be the D (6 bases). This CDR3 is 16 amino acids long. Germline V gene data show CDR1 as MGHRA and CDR2 as YSYEKL. Trimming removed 4 bases from V and 0 bases from J, with 15 bases in between. Here the CDR3 DNA reads TGCGCCAGCAGCCTACCCCGGACAGAGATGAACACTGAAGCTTTCTTT. Encoded protein: CASSLPRTEMNTEAFF.

CDR3 sequence: CASSSTWERGYQETQYF. Here the CDR3 DNA reads TGTGCCAGCAGCTCCACCTGGGAGCGGGGGTACCAAGAGACCCAGTACTTC. This chain connects TRBV7-9 to TRBJ2-5; 8 nucleotides match TRBD2. Germline V gene lookup returns CDR1 SEHNR and CDR2 FQNEAQ (reference sequence). With V trimmed by 4 bases and J by 0 bases, 10 bases remained unmatched. The CDR3 is 17 amino acids.

The chain has TRBV5-4 and TRBJ2-3, with 11 bases matching TRBD2. The CDR3 extends over 16 amino acids. J was trimmed by 2 bases and V by 3 bases; bases with no gene match: 5. CDR1 is SGHNT, CDR2 YYREEE, per germline (reference sequence). In DNA form, the CDR3 reads TGTGCCAGCAGCTGGACTAGCGGGTCTCACACAGATACGCAGTATTTT. Its protein product is CASSWTSGSHTDTQYF. Full variable domain (missing parts from reference TRBV5-4 and TRBJ2-3): ETGVTQSPTHLIKTRGQQVTLRCSSQSGHNTVSWYQQALGQGPQFIFQYYREEENGRGNFPPRFSGLQFPNYSSELNVNALELDDSALYLCASSWTSGSHTDTQYFGPGTRLTVL.

V is TRBV19 and J is TRBJ2-7; D gene uncertain. V dropped 4 bases and J dropped 3 bases, with 16 bases sitting between them. CDR3 length: 15 residues. In germline, CDR1 is LNHDA, CDR2 SQIVND (reference sequence). CDR3 DNA: TGTGCCAGTAGTACGCGACAAGGCTTCCTCTACGAGCAGTACTTC. Residues: CASSTRQGFLYEQYF.

This rearrangement joins TRBV7-3 to TRBJ1-2; 10 bases are a match to TRBD1. The CDR3 is 13 residues long. Germline values: CDR1 SGHTA, CDR2 FQGTGA. V trimming: 4 bases; J trimming: 7 bases; junction bases outside the gene matches: 3. The CDR3 protein is CASSSRTGGGYTF. The CDR3 DNA follows: TGTGCCAGCAGCTCTCGGACAGGGGGTGGCTACACCTTC.

The chain joins TRBV4-1 to TRBJ1-4; D not certain. This CDR3 contains 15 residues. Trimming cost V 1 base and J 5 bases, with 11 bases left between them. Germline lookup yields CDR1 MGHRA and CDR2 YSYEKL. This CDR3 is CASSQARRPNEKLFF. CDR3 coding DNA: TGCGCCAGCAGCCAAGCTAGGAGGCCGAATGAAAAACTGTTTTTT.

The CDR3 nucleotides read TGTGCCAGCAGCCTAGCGGGGGGCCGAACCCCTGGGGCCCAGTACTTC. Encoded protein: CASSLAGGRTPGAQYF. The chain joins TRBV2 to TRBJ2-5; 11 nucleotides align to TRBD2. CDR1 is SNHLY and CDR2 is FYNNEI in the germline V gene. The CDR3 has 16 amino acids. The trim removed 6 bases at V and 9 bases at J, leaving 15 bases unmatched.

This chain connects TRBV19 to TRBJ1-2; 10 positions agree with TRBD1. This CDR3 contains 13 residues. Per germline, CDR1 LNHDA and CDR2 SQIVND (reference sequence). After removal of 5 bases from V and 5 bases from J, the junction contained 2 bases not matched to a gene. The CDR3 coding sequence is TGTGCCAGTAGTTGGGGACAGGGGTATGGCTACACCTTC. This sequence encodes CASSWGQGYGYTF.

V and J are TRBV14 and TRBJ1-2; the D gene is possibly TRBD1 (6 bases). Trimming removed 4 bases from V and 5 bases from J, with 11 bases in between. This CDR3 comprises 13 residues. Germline V gene data show CDR1 as SGHDN and CDR2 as FVKESK. CDR3 DNA: TGTGCCAGCAGCCGAGGACAGTCGTATGGCTACACCTTC. Protein sequence: CASSRGQSYGYTF. Looking up the rest from reference TRBV14 and TRBJ1-2 gives the full variable domain: EAGVTQFPSHSVIEKGQTVTLRCDPISGHDNLYWYRRVMGKEIKFLLHFVKESKQDESGMPNNRFLAERTGGTYSTLKVQPAELEDSGVYFCASSRGQSYGYTFGSGTRLTVV.

This clone was seen a few times. This chain connects TRBV11-3 to TRBJ2-1, with D unresolved. This CDR3 spans 11 amino acids. In germline, CDR1 is SGHNT, CDR2 YENEEA. Trimming took 5 bases from V and 8 from J, leaving 7 bases between them. In nucleotides, the CDR3 is TGTGCCAGCAGCCATAGAGATGAGCAGTTCTTC. Protein sequence: CASSHRDEQFF.

The chain links TRBV28 to TRBJ1-6; 7 nucleotides agree with TRBD1. Germline V gene data show CDR1 as MDHEN and CDR2 as SYDVKM. This CDR3 spans 17 amino acids. V dropped 5 bases and J dropped 10; count of bases not matched to a gene: 17. The DNA for the CDR3 is TGTGCCAGCAGTCCCCATTTCTTAGGGGGCTTATACTCACCCCTCCACTTT. It specifies CASSPHFLGGLYSPLHF.

The chain carries TRBV11-2 and TRBJ2-2; 8 nucleotides match TRBD2. Trimming at V came to 6 bases and at J to 4 bases, leaving 1 base not matched to a gene. The CDR3 is 13 residues long. The V gene's germline CDR1 is SGHAT and CDR2 FQNNGV. CDR3 amino acids: CASRRGGTGELFF. As DNA, the CDR3 is TGTGCCAGCAGACGGGGGGGCACCGGGGAGCTGTTTTTT.

The rearrangement uses TRBV19 and TRBJ2-7, with D unclear. Trimming stripped 3 bases from V and 2 bases from J, with 11 bases between. This CDR3 spans 14 amino acids. Germline V lookup: CDR1 LNHDA, CDR2 SQIVND (reference sequence). The CDR3 loop reads CASSISQVPYEQYF. In DNA, the CDR3 is TGTGCCAGTAGTATTTCCCAGGTACCCTACGAGCAGTACTTC.

The rearrangement links TRBV4-1 to TRBJ1-2; D remains unclear. The CDR3 is made up of 14 amino acids. Deletions cut 7 bases from V and 4 bases from J, with 16 bases between. The germline V gene has CDR1 MGHRA and CDR2 YSYEKL. The CDR3 coding sequence is TGCGCCAGCACCGATCGCGGGCGGGGCTATGGCTACACCTTC. Translation: CASTDRGRGYGYTF.

J is TRBJ2-6 and V is TRBV10-2, with a tentative D call TRBD1 (6 bases). CDR1 and CDR2 (germline): WSHSY, SAAADI. The V end lost 3 bases, the J end lost 0 bases, and 18 bases lay between the germline ends. The CDR3 consists of 19 residues. The CDR3 sequence is CASSDTTGRWGSGANVLTF. The CDR3 DNA reads as TGCGCCAGCAGTGACACGACAGGCAGGTGGGGCTCTGGGGCCAACGTCCTGACTTTC.

V and J are TRBV28 and TRBJ1-3; D is possibly TRBD1 (5 bases). The CDR3 is made up of 17 amino acids. Germline-derived CDR1 and CDR2 are MDHEN and SYDVKM. The ends were cut back, 3 bases at V and 0 bases at J, with 15 bases in the middle. The CDR3 DNA is TGTGCCAGCAGTTTCCCCCAGGGCTCCTACTCTGGAAACACCATATATTTT. Its translation: CASSFPQGSYSGNTIYF.

Note on this clone: One end of the junction fails to match germline, which may point to a read error. This CDR3 is CASSPGQTSYNEQFF. CDR3 nucleotides: TGTGCTAGCAGCCCTGGACAGACCTCCTACAATGAGCAGTTCTTC. The rearrangement links TRBV7-7 to TRBJ2-1, with a tentative D call TRBD1 (6 bases). The CDR3 totals 15 residues. The germline gives CDR1 SSHAT, CDR2 FNYEAQ (reference sequence).